These 4 T cell receptor beta chains came from one sample sequenced in a study of T cells in tuberculosis. As for time point: new active TB diagnosis, blood taken before or within 7 days of starting treatment. This table comes from immunoSEQ multiplex PCR, and its TCRdb copy is limited to in-frame clones, with some not included. The table shows roughly 31,000 clones, with 86% occurring only once. The specimen comprised PBMCs, sampled at tuberculosis diagnosis. These receptors originate from an adult with tuberculosis.

The chain joins TRBV18 to TRBJ1-4, with 7 bases aligning to TRBD1. Germline-derived CDR1 and CDR2 are KGHSH and LQKENI. Germline trimming cut 1 base from V and 5 bases from J; bases unmatched to any gene: 1. The CDR3 has 14 residues. The CDR3 protein is CASSPRGQNEKLFF. The CDR3, as DNA: TGTGCCAGCTCACCACGGGGACAGAATGAAAAACTGTTTTTT.

The chain uses TRBV7-2 and TRBJ2-6; 7 bases line up with TRBD2. J lost 4 bases, V lost 3 bases, and 15 bases had no gene match. The CDR3 runs to 19 residues. Germline loops: CDR1 SGHTA, CDR2 FQGNSA. CDR3: CASSFRFLGGSAGANVLTF. CDR3 sequence (DNA): TGTGCCAGCAGCTTCCGGTTTTTGGGCGGGAGTGCCGGGGCCAACGTCCTGACTTTC.

The rearrangement uses TRBV5-6 and TRBJ1-1; D not resolved. The germline gives CDR1 SGHDT, CDR2 YYEEEE. The CDR3 is made up of 12 amino acids. V was shortened by 1 base and J by 4 bases, with 5 bases between the two germline ends. For the CDR3, the DNA is TGTGCCAGCAGCTTGCTGGCCACTGAAGCTTTCTTT. Translated: CASSLLATEAFF. Full variable domain (rest looked up from reference TRBV5-6 and TRBJ1-1): DAGVTQSPTHLIKTRGQQVTLRCSPKSGHDTVSWYQQALGQGPQFIFQYYEEEERQRGNFPDRFSGHQFPNYSSELNVNALLLGDSALYLCASSLLATEAFFGQGTRLTVV.

The rearrangement links TRBV1 to TRBJ1-5; TRBD1 reflects the table's D call only, with no check against the DNA. TRBV1 is a recognized pseudogene. This CDR3 is 18 amino acids long. The CDR3 DNA follows: TGCACCAGCAGCCGGGACAGGGGGCGCCTCCGGACCAGTCAGCCCCAGCATTTT. Its translation is CTSSRDRGRLRTSQPQHF.